The entry below gives a single T cell receptor beta chain sequence along with its context. There is no known antigen for this receptor. There are no base qualities to consult, and no much larger clone falls within one base. High-throughput TCR beta sequencing profiled peripheral blood CD8+ and CD4+ T cells from healthy donors, Susac syndrome patients and multiple sclerosis patients. Treatment-naive patients with stable or active relapsing-remitting disease fulfilling revised McDonald criteria were used as multiple sclerosis controls. Bulk CD8+ and CD4+ T cells were purified magnetically by negative isolation, whereas CD8+ TEMRA cells were enriched by FACS. Blood was drawn into EDTA tubes, processed within 24 hours, and PBMCs were isolated by density gradient centrifugation. PBMCs destined for TCR sequencing were cryopreserved in liquid nitrogen and later thawed in a 37 °C water bath. Purity of sorted or isolated CD4+, CD8+ and CD8+ TEMRA cells was at least 90%.

RNA was extracted with the RNeasy kit and roughly 0.5 to 1 ug was reverse transcribed using random hexamers. The immunoSEQ multiplex PCR assay, covering 54 Vbeta and 13 Jbeta segments, was used to amplify TCR beta CDR3 regions. PCR amplification bias was corrected using a synthetic template baseline for primer optimization and computational correction. In the paper's pipeline: Reads were annotated to V, D and J genes per IMGT and analyzed with immunoSEQ Analyzer, keeping only productive sequences. Clonality was computed as one minus Shannon entropy normalized by log2 of the number of productive unique sequences. Public and private clones were assessed among the 100 most prevalent clones of each patient and control. Clones were defined as Susac-specific when absent from the healthy and MS cohorts, from about 970 published viral clones and from other ImmuneACCESS disease sequences. Using fastp at Q25 and MiXCR, TCRdb reprocessed the public reads and kept productive beta chains. Duplicate CDR3 protein sequences are folded into a single record with the most common DNA and genes. TCRdb's processing, not the authors' own work, is the source of the V and J calls. The table for this sample lists 180,000 or so distinct CDR3 sequences; 90% to 95% of them were counted only once. Approximately 0.097% of the sample rests with the top ten.

From the germline V gene, CDR1 is SGHTA and CDR2 is FQGNSA. V is cut by 5 bases and J by 2 bases, and the space between the germline ends is 12 bases. The CDR3 measures 15 amino acids from cysteine to phenylalanine. Just CDR3 DNA is preserved here, 45 bases in frame from base 1. These data are taken from a study of CD8 T cells in Susac syndrome (dated by TCRdb to the late 2010s). In the study overall: Repertoire sequencing was used to test whether CD8+ T cell activation and differentiation in Susac syndrome was antigen driven. On the study overall, not on this receptor specifically: The TCR sequencing and HLA analysis was acknowledged to have included a relatively small number of individuals.

The material sequenced was CD4+ T cells from PBMCs. The receptor chain draws on TRBV7-2 and TRBJ2-2; D gene: possibly TRBD1, on 5 matching bases. This clonotype was obtained from a human donor with multiple sclerosis. This receptor has the CDR3 CASSAIWGNTGELFF. The nucleotide sequence reads as follows: TGTGCCAGCAGCGCCATTTGGGGCAACACCGGGGAGCTGTTTTTT.